Described below is a single T cell receptor (beta chain) sequence and its context. Which antigen it targets is not known. No base qualities exist here, and no much larger clone lies one base off it. The entry originates in a study of CD8 T cells in Susac syndrome (dated by TCRdb to between 2018 and 2021). Regarding the study in general: Repertoire sequencing was used to test whether CD8+ T cell activation and differentiation in Susac syndrome was antigen driven. The clonality of the CD8+ T cell repertoire was compared across 11 to 12 healthy donors, roughly 14 Susac syndrome patients and 15 multiple sclerosis patients.

High-throughput TCR beta sequencing profiled peripheral blood CD8+ and CD4+ T cells from healthy donors, Susac syndrome patients and multiple sclerosis patients. Healthy donors were age- and sex-matched controls. Bulk CD8+ and CD4+ T cells were purified by magnetic negative isolation, whereas CD8+ TEMRA cells were enriched by FACS. Blood was collected in EDTA tubes and processed within 24 hours, with PBMCs isolated through density gradient centrifugation. PBMCs intended for TCR sequencing were cryopreserved in liquid nitrogen and were subsequently thawed in a 37 degrees C water bath. Purity of sorted or isolated CD4+, CD8+ and CD8+ TEMRA cells was at least 90%. Including cysteine and phenylalanine, the CDR3 has 17 amino acids. The sequence is cut down to CDR3 DNA, 51 bases in frame from base 1. As encoded in the germline V gene (reference sequence), CDR1 is LNHDA while CDR2 is SQIVND. V has 3 bases trimmed and J has 5 bases trimmed; junction bases matching no gene number 12.

RNA was extracted with the RNeasy kit and roughly 0.5 to 1 ug was reverse transcribed using random hexamers. The immunoSEQ multiplex PCR assay, covering 54 Vbeta and 13 Jbeta segments, was used to amplify TCR beta CDR3 regions. Bias from PCR amplification was corrected by using a synthetic template baseline for primer optimization and for computational correction. Per the source publication's procedure: Reads were annotated to V, D and J genes per IMGT and analyzed with immunoSEQ Analyzer, keeping only productive sequences. Clonality was computed as one minus Shannon entropy normalized by log2 of the number of productive unique sequences. For each patient and control, public and private clones were evaluated among the 100 most prevalent clones. A clone was defined as Susac-specific if it was absent from the healthy and MS cohorts, from roughly 990 published viral clones and from other ImmuneACCESS disease sequences. TCRdb itself trimmed the public reads at Q25 with fastp, ran MiXCR and retained productive beta chains. CDR3 protein duplicates are merged, each entry listing the most common genes and DNA. The V and J calls shown here were made by TCRdb, not taken from the authors' results. The sample includes approximately 120,000 distinct CDR3 sequences, with around 93% observed a single time. Clones ranked in the top ten supply about 0.11% of the sample.

Overall study outcomes, separate from this receptor: The number of individuals in the TCR sequencing and HLA analysis was acknowledged as relatively small.

The clonotype comes from a human donor in good health. This chain is built from TRBV19 and TRBJ2-7, with 11 bases matching TRBD2. The sample comprised CD8+ T cells from PBMCs. The CDR3 here reads CASSISRLAGFVDEQYF. The nucleotides read TGTGCCAGTAGTATCAGCAGACTAGCGGGATTTGTCGACGAGCAGTACTTC.